This entry is about one T cell receptor beta chain. What it binds is unknown. This entry is derived from a study of T cell responses to AZD1222 COVID-19 vaccine. Whole-study findings and limits: Once two AZD1222 doses were given, Spike-specific TCR breadth and depth went up. None of the repertoires were sampled until the peak T cell response had passed.

Trimming at V came to 7 bases and at J to 0 bases, leaving 5 bases not matched to a gene. Germline loops: CDR1 LNHDA, CDR2 SQIVND (reference sequence). The CDR3 totals 15 residues. This table comes from immunoSEQ multiplex PCR, and its TCRdb copy is limited to in-frame clones, with some not included. In the table there are approximately 110,000 clones, around 87% of which are singletons. The chain carries TRBV19 and TRBJ2-2, with 7 nucleotides matching TRBD1. The sequencing used peripheral blood, collected 28 days after the second AZD1222 dose. The receptor comes from an adult who received the AZD1222 COVID-19 vaccine. CDR3 protein: CASNEGATNTGELFF. Written as DNA, the CDR3 is TGTGCCAGTAATGAGGGGGCGACGAACACCGGGGAGCTGTTTTTT.